This entry describes one T cell receptor (beta chain). Its target is not known. These data come from a study of PD-1 blockade in mismatch repair-deficient tumors. About the study: Enrolled about 2013-2017, patients had progressing, pretreated mismatch repair-deficient cancers of approximately 13 types. Study-wide results and caveats: Rapid post-treatment expansion, then contraction, generally preceding radiologic response, marked tumor-resident clones.

The CDR3 is made up of 14 amino acids. V was trimmed by 6 bases and J by 8 bases, leaving 17 bases between them. In germline, CDR1 is SNHLY, CDR2 FYNNEI. Mismatch repair deficiency was confirmed in all patients, by PCR or immunohistochemistry. TCR sequencing covered three patients who responded to pembrolizumab. The data were produced by immunoSEQ multiplex PCR, yet TCRdb's version contains in-frame clones alone and is incomplete. Of approximately 60,000 clones listed, around 88% were seen once; the top ten hold 11% to 15%. The sample in question was peripheral blood, obtained 52 weeks after starting pembrolizumab. The chain has TRBV2 and TRBJ2-4, with D perhaps matching TRBD2 (6 bases). The sequence was obtained from an adult with mismatch repair-deficient cancer. CDR3 coding DNA: TGTGCCAGCAGGAAAAGTACTACGGGGGACATTCAGTACTTC. Translated: CASRKSTTGDIQYF.